The 13 T cell receptor beta chains below come from one sample, sequenced in a study of vaccination and CD4 T cells after COVID-19. Treatment described: roughly 10-day PBMC culture with coronavirus spike peptide pools or control peptides (ViraFEST assay). The Oncomine TCR Beta short-read assay was applied to DNA of cultured CD4+ T cells. TCRdb used MiXCR to reprocess the PCR reads, holding one entry per CDR3 protein. This table has 6,500 to 8,500 distinct CDR3 sequences, less than 80% appearing once. Their target antigens are unknown. Source material: CD4+ T cells from blood, cultured in vitro. The receptor source for this set is a human donor who had recovered from COVID-19.

In this sample, this clonotype turned up a few times. This chain uses TRBV7-9 with TRBJ1-5; D gene uncertain. CDR3 length: 13 residues. V lost 1 base, J lost 2 bases, and 3 bases lay in between. Germline V gene lookup returns CDR1 SEHNR and CDR2 FQNEAQ (reference sequence). CDR3 amino acids: CASSLDRNQPQHF. As DNA, the CDR3 is TGTGCCAGCAGCTTAGACCGCAATCAGCCCCAGCATTTT.

The V call is TRBV19, the J call TRBJ2-5; D is perhaps TRBD2 (7 bases). The germline gives CDR1 LNHDA, CDR2 SQIVND (reference sequence). Deletions cut 9 bases from V and 5 bases from J, with 19 bases between. The CDR3 has 14 amino acids. The CDR3 DNA is TGTGCCAGCTCGGATGGGGGGGCTGGGGAGACCCAGTACTTC. It is translated as CASSDGGAGETQYF. Full variable domain (remainder filled in from reference TRBV19 and TRBJ2-5): DGGITQSPKYLFRKEGQNVTLSCEQNLNHDAMYWYRQDPGQGLRLIYYSQIVNDFQKGDIAEGYSVSREKKESFPLTVTSAQKNPTAFYLCASSDGGAGETQYFGPGTRLLVL.

This clonotype has a single count. The rearrangement joins TRBV6-5 to TRBJ1-2; possible D gene TRBD1, 5 bases. Germline V gene lookup returns CDR1 MNHEY and CDR2 SVGAGI. Trimming stripped 4 bases from V and 6 bases from J, with 9 bases between. The CDR3 loop spans 12 amino acids. The CDR3 bases are TGTGCCAGCAGTTCCCAGGGCCATGGCTACACCTTC. Its protein product is CASSSQGHGYTF.

V gene TRBV7-8 combines with J gene TRBJ1-3, with D possibly being TRBD1 (5 bases). V lost 5 bases and J 0 bases, leaving 17 bases between the germline ends. The CDR3 loop spans 17 amino acids. Germline V gene data show CDR1 as SGHVS and CDR2 as FQNEAQ. The CDR3 protein is CASSQGLRRDSGNTIYF. The DNA for the CDR3 is TGTGCCAGCAGCCAGGGCTTAAGGAGGGACTCTGGAAACACCATATATTTT.

The rearrangement links TRBV7-9 to TRBJ1-2; D is possibly TRBD1 (5 bases). The germline V and J ends were trimmed by 3 bases and 6 bases, with 14 bases remaining between them. Germline V gene lookup returns CDR1 SEHNR and CDR2 FQNEAQ (reference sequence). This CDR3 comprises 14 residues. The CDR3 DNA follows: TGTGCCAGCAGCTTGAGAGGGGATGGAAATGGCTACACCTTC. Amino acids: CASSLRGDGNGYTF.

The V and J genes are TRBV7-2 and TRBJ2-2; D remains ambiguous. V dropped 5 bases and J dropped 4 bases, with 14 bases sitting between them. CDR3 size: 15 residues. The V gene's germline CDR1 is SGHTA and CDR2 FQGNSA. As DNA, the CDR3 is TGTGCCAGCAGCCCCGGTGGCCTTGGCACCGGGGAGCTGTTTTTT. Protein sequence: CASSPGGLGTGELFF.

The V gene is TRBV19, the J gene TRBJ1-2; D is unresolved. The CDR3 is 13 amino acids. V lost 5 bases, J lost 4 bases, and 11 bases lay in between. The germline gives CDR1 LNHDA, CDR2 SQIVND (reference sequence). Here the CDR3 reads CASSQLYSYGYTF. The DNA for the CDR3 is TGTGCCAGTAGTCAGCTCTACTCCTATGGCTACACCTTC. Supplemented by reference TRBV19 and TRBJ1-2, the full variable domain reads DGGITQSPKYLFRKEGQNVTLSCEQNLNHDAMYWYRQDPGQGLRLIYYSQIVNDFQKGDIAEGYSVSREKKESFPLTVTSAQKNPTAFYLCASSQLYSYGYTFGSGTRLTVV.

This clonotype was detected a few times. The rearrangement joins TRBV6-1 to TRBJ1-2, with 7 bases lining up with TRBD1. V lost 6 bases and J lost 3; bases outside the gene matches: 7. The germline V gene encodes CDR1 MNHNS and CDR2 SASEGT. The CDR3 loop spans 14 amino acids. CDR3 protein: CASSRQGRDYGYTF. CDR3 nucleotide sequence: TGTGCCAGCAGCAGACAGGGTAGGGACTATGGCTACACCTTC.

This chain links TRBV20-1 with TRBJ1-5; no clear D. Trimming removed 1 base from V and 7 bases from J, with 17 bases in between. Germline-derived CDR1 and CDR2 are DFQATT and SNEGSKA (reference sequence). The CDR3 is 15 residues long. CDR3 DNA: TGCAGTGCTAGAGTATTAGGGTTGGTTGGCCAGCCCCAGCATTTT. Translating gives CSARVLGLVGQPQHF.

This clonotype has only a few counts. The chain links TRBV11-3 to TRBJ1-2; D is unclear. Germline V gene data show CDR1 as SGHNT and CDR2 as YENEEA. This CDR3 spans 13 amino acids. V shed 2 bases and J shed 8 bases, with 12 bases lying between them. The CDR3 loop is CASSLYGARGYTF. DNA for the CDR3: TGTGCCAGCAGCTTATACGGAGCCCGCGGCTACACCTTC.

The chain carries TRBV11-3 and TRBJ2-7, with 8 positions matching TRBD1. V lost 3 bases, J lost 0 bases, and 4 bases stayed unmatched. The CDR3 length is 15 residues. Germline lookup yields CDR1 SGHNT and CDR2 YENEEA. This CDR3 reads CASSLAGGDSYEQYF. In DNA, the CDR3 is TGTGCCAGCAGCTTGGCAGGGGGCGACTCCTACGAGCAGTACTTC. Using reference TRBV11-3 and TRBJ2-7 for the parts outside the CDR3, the full variable domain is EAGVVQSPRYKIIEKKQPVAFWCNPISGHNTLYWYLQNLGQGPELLIRYENEEAVDDSQLPKDRFSAERLKGVDSTLKIQPAELGDSAVYLCASSLAGGDSYEQYFGPGTRLTVT.

This clonotype occurred a few times. This chain links TRBV10-2 with TRBJ1-2; D remains unclear. There are 13 residues in the CDR3. Germline CDR1 is WSHSY and CDR2 is SAAADI. Trimming took 8 bases from V and 4 from J, leaving 14 bases between them. CDR3 amino acids: CASASGGSYGYTF. The CDR3 bases are TGCGCCAGCGCGAGCGGTGGGAGCTATGGCTACACCTTC.

The chain has TRBV20-1 and TRBJ2-3; D is possibly TRBD2 (6 bases). V was clipped by 3 bases and J by 2 bases, with 12 bases between them. The CDR3 sequence is 14 residues long. Per the germline V gene, CDR1 is DFQATT and CDR2 is SNEGSKA (reference sequence). The CDR3 DNA follows: TGCAGTGCTAGCGGCGGGGTCCTCACAGATACGCAGTATTTT. The encoded protein is CSASGGVLTDTQYF.